The clone carrying this TCR beta chain was observed once. This sample was included in a study of blood T cells in healthy people across ages. V was clipped by 4 bases and J by 10 bases; unmatched bases: 10. The CDR3 is 14 residues long. Germline V gene sequence: CDR1 SGHRS, CDR2 YFSETQ. A second roughly 7 to 12 cycle PCR used barcoded and J-beta primers. MiXCR, run by TCRdb on the 5' RACE reads, gives a single entry per CDR3 protein. The repertoire consists of approximately 960,000 distinct CDR3 sequences, with under 35% occurring once and the leading ten covering 9.5% to 13%. These records were also assigned to another study, of T cells of mothers and their children.

The clonotype comes from a woman in her thirties or forties in good health. Sequencing was carried out using blood. The J gene is TRBJ2-1, the V gene TRBV5-1, with 8 bases that match TRBD2. This CDR3 is CASSPRTSRDEQFF. The CDR3 region has the DNA TGCGCCAGCAGCCCCAGGACTAGCCGGGACGAGCAGTTCTTC.